Described below is a single T cell receptor beta chain sequence and its context. This sample was taken from a study of T-cell memory formation after mild COVID-19. TCRdb re-called the 5' RACE reads with MiXCR, one entry per CDR3 protein. The repertoire holds a few hundred thousand distinct CDR3 sequences, with around a sixth as singletons. There are 14 residues in the CDR3. The ends were cut back, 6 bases at V and 6 bases at J, with 16 bases in the middle. Germline loops: CDR1 ENHRY, CDR2 SYGVKD. This chain uses TRBV10-3 with TRBJ2-3; the D gene could be TRBD1 or TRBD2 (7 bases each). The origin of this receptor is a man aged 18-30 years who had mild COVID-19 (a few samples of this study predate the infection). Cell type and time point are not known. Sequencing was carried out using PBMCs or a T cell subset sorted from them (not recorded which). The CDR3: CAISRGGVLDTQYF. For the CDR3, the DNA is TGTGCCATCAGCAGGGGGGGGGTCTTGGATACGCAGTATTTT.